Below, one T cell receptor (beta chain) is given with its context. The antigen remains undetermined. Donors ranged from roughly 6 to 90 years old and were healthy Caucasians in Russia. This record belongs to a study of blood T cells in healthy people across ages. General study points: Long-lived and aged donors differed, with more naive CD4+ cells and higher diversity in the long-lived.

V was clipped by 6 bases and J by 0 bases, with 12 bases between them. The germline V gene encodes CDR1 MDHEN and CDR2 SYDVKM. The CDR3 runs to 16 residues. Primers used in a second PCR of about 6 to 11 cycles were a sample-barcoded 5' primer and a J-beta primer mix. MiXCR, run by TCRdb on the 5' RACE reads, gives a single entry per CDR3 protein. The sample contains 850,000 to 1,000,000 distinct CDR3 sequences, 40% to 60% of which appear only once. The receptor was derived from a man aged 25 to 40 in good health. This sequence joins TRBV28 and TRBJ2-6; D gene unclear. Sequencing was performed on blood. The CDR3 reads CASRGSTSSGANVLTF. The CDR3 DNA reads as TGTGCCAGCAGGGGGTCAACCAGCTCTGGGGCCAACGTCCTGACTTTC.